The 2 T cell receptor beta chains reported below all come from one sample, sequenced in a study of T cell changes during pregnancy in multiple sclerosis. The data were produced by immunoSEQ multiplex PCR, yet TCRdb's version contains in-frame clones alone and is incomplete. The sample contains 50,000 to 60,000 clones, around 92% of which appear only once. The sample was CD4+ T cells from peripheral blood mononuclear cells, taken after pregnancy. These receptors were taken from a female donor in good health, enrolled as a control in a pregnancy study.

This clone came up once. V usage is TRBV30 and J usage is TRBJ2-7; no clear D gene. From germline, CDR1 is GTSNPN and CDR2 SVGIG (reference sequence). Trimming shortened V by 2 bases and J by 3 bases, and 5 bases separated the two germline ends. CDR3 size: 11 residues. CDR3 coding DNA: TGTGCCTGGAGTTACTACTACGAGCAGTACTTC. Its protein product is CAWSYYYEQYF.

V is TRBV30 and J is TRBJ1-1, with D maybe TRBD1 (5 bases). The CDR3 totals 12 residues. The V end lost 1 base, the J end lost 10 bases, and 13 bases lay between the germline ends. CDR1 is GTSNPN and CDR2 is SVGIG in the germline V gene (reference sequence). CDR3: CAWSGGVRGAFF. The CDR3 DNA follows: TGTGCCTGGAGTGGGGGGGTGAGGGGAGCTTTCTTT.